These T cell receptor beta chains were read from a single sample in a study of Ad26.COV2.S vaccination and SARS-CoV-2 variants. Libraries were prepared by immunoSEQ multiplex PCR; TCRdb keeps only in-frame clonotypes and omits some of them. The repertoire holds some 390,000 clones, with about nine tenths as singletons. The material was peripheral blood, obtained in a trial of Ad26.COV2.S vaccine versus placebo. These receptors all come from a person between 18 and 60 years old who received the Ad26.COV2.S COVID-19 vaccine or a placebo. Both conserved end residues are part of each CDR3. The order of the fields is clone size, J gene, CDR3 length, D gene, V gene, CDR3 DNA, CDR3 protein. The D gene is left open where the match is weak. Part of the rows lack a size; the others show once, few, many or a class for expanded clones.

size: .
J: TRBJ1-5
length: 8
D: .
V: TRBV29-1
DNA: TGCAGCGTTCAGCCCCAGCATTTT
CDR3: CSVQPQHF

size: .
J: TRBJ1-1
length: 14
D: .
V: TRBV5-8
DNA: TGTGCCAGCAGCCAGCGGGCTAGGTACGCTGAAGCTTTCTTT
CDR3: CASSQRARYAEAFF

size: .
J: TRBJ1-3
length: 14
D: .
V: TRBV5-6
DNA: TGTGCCAGCAGCTTCGGCAGCTCTGGAAACACCATATATTTT
CDR3: CASSFGSSGNTIYF

size: .
J: TRBJ2-1
length: 17
D: TRBD2
V: TRBV5-8
DNA: TGTGCCAGCAGCTTAGGGACTAGCCGACTACTCGACAATGAGCAGTTCTTC
CDR3: CASSLGTSRLLDNEQFF

size: .
J: TRBJ2-6
length: 18
D: TRBD1
V: TRBV5-1
DNA: TGCGCCAGCAGCTTAGGACAGGGGGTAAACTCTGGGGCCAACGTCCTGACTTTC
CDR3: CASSLGQGVNSGANVLTF

size: .
J: TRBJ1-1
length: 14
D: .
V: TRBV6-2/TRBV6-3
DNA: TGTGCCAGCAGTTACTCGAGTGGTGACACTGAAGCTTTCTTT
CDR3: CASSYSSGDTEAFF

size: .
J: TRBJ1-1
length: 15
D: TRBD1
V: TRBV28
DNA: TGTGCCAGCAGTTTGCCGGGACAGGGGGACACTGAAGCTTTCTTT
CDR3: CASSLPGQGDTEAFF

size: .
J: TRBJ2-2
length: 16
D: .
V: TRBV13
DNA: TGTGCCAGCAGCTCCGGGACCGGTTTGGGGACCGGGGAGCTGTTTTTT
CDR3: CASSSGTGLGTGELFF

size: .
J: TRBJ2-3
length: 16
D: TRBD1
V: TRBV2
DNA: TGTGCCAGCAACCGACTGACAGGGCCCCTCACAGATACGCAGTATTTT
CDR3: CASNRLTGPLTDTQYF

size: .
J: TRBJ1-5
length: 18
D: TRBD1
V: TRBV12-5
DNA: TGTGCTAGTGGTTTGTTTCCCCGCGGACAGGGAGGCAATCAGCCCCAGCATTTT
CDR3: CASGLFPRGQGGNQPQHF

size: .
J: TRBJ1-1
length: 24
D: .
V: TRBV10-2
DNA: TGCGCCAGCAGTGAATCGCAACTGAGCCTCTCGACCGGGACACAGAAACGGCTGAACACTGAAGCTTTCTTT
CDR3: CASSESQLSLSTGTQKRLNTEAFF

size: .
J: TRBJ2-3
length: 14
D: .
V: TRBV7-9
DNA: TGTGCCAGCAGCTTCAAAGGGCCCCGAGATACGCAGTATTTT
CDR3: CASSFKGPRDTQYF

size: .
J: TRBJ1-1
length: 14
D: .
V: TRBV19
DNA: TGTGCCAGTAGTAGCGCTTCAGGGAGCGCTGAAGCTTTCTTT
CDR3: CASSSASGSAEAFF

size: .
J: TRBJ2-7
length: 15
D: .
V: TRBV25-1
DNA: TGTGCCAGCAGTGCCCGTCTGGCAGCTGCTGGGGAGCAGTACTTC
CDR3: CASSARLAAAGEQYF

size: .
J: TRBJ2-2
length: 14
D: TRBD1
V: TRBV10-1
DNA: TGCGCCAGCAGAATAGGACAGGGGGGCGGGGAGCTGTTTTTT
CDR3: CASRIGQGGGELFF

size: few
J: TRBJ1-5
length: 13
D: .
V: TRBV9
DNA: TGTGCCAGCAGCGCTCCCGGGAGCTCGGCCCAGCATTTT
CDR3: CASSAPGSSAQHF

size: .
J: TRBJ2-1
length: 11
D: .
V: TRBV10-2
DNA: TGCGCCAGCAGTGAAGCTGATGAGCAGTTCTTC
CDR3: CASSEADEQFF

size: .
J: TRBJ2-1
length: 16
D: .
V: TRBV11-3
DNA: TGTGCCAGCAGCTTAGATGTCCAGGGGACCTACAATGAGCAGTTCTTC
CDR3: CASSLDVQGTYNEQFF

size: .
J: TRBJ1-2
length: 15
D: .
V: TRBV19
DNA: TGTGCCAGTAGTATCGTATCCTTTGGGACCTATGGCTACACCTTC
CDR3: CASSIVSFGTYGYTF

size: .
J: TRBJ1-1
length: 13
D: .
V: TRBV6-5
DNA: TGTGCCAGCAGTTATGGTCGGGCAGGGCAAGCTTTCTTT
CDR3: CASSYGRAGQAFF

size: .
J: TRBJ1-6
length: 16
D: .
V: TRBV10-3
DNA: TGTGCCATCAGTGCTCTCGCCGGGGTTGGCAATTCACCCCTCCACTTT
CDR3: CAISALAGVGNSPLHF

size: .
J: TRBJ1-5
length: 17
D: TRBD1
V: TRBV27
DNA: TGTGCCAGCAGTTTTGTGGGACAGGGTCATTCCAATCAGCCCCAGCATTTT
CDR3: CASSFVGQGHSNQPQHF

size: .
J: TRBJ2-2
length: 15
D: .
V: TRBV18
DNA: TGTGCCAGCTCAATCCGGGATGATGACACCGGGGAGCTGTTTTTT
CDR3: CASSIRDDDTGELFF

size: .
J: TRBJ1-2
length: 16
D: .
V: TRBV2
DNA: TGTGCCAGCAGTGGGATAGGTCCGAGGATGAGCTATGGCTACACCTTC
CDR3: CASSGIGPRMSYGYTF

size: .
J: TRBJ2-5
length: 10
D: .
V: TRBV2
DNA: TGTGCCAGCACCTCCCTAACCCAGTACTTC
CDR3: CASTSLTQYF

size: .
J: TRBJ1-4
length: 16
D: .
V: TRBV5-5
DNA: TGTGCCAGCAGCTTGGGGGGCAGCCGGGCGAATGAAAAACTGTTTTTT
CDR3: CASSLGGSRANEKLFF

size: .
J: TRBJ2-2
length: 14
D: .
V: TRBV3-1/TRBV3-2
DNA: TGTGCCAGCAGCCGAAGCAGGGACACCGGGGAGCTGTTTTTT
CDR3: CASSRSRDTGELFF

size: once
J: TRBJ2-7
length: 14
D: TRBD1
V: TRBV19
DNA: TGTGCCAGTAATCCCGGGACAGCGGTCTACGAGCAGTACTTC
CDR3: CASNPGTAVYEQYF

size: .
J: TRBJ2-4
length: 16
D: .
V: TRBV5-5
DNA: TGTGCCAGCAGCGGAACCAAACAGGGAGCCAAAAACATTCAGTACTTC
CDR3: CASSGTKQGAKNIQYF

size: once
J: TRBJ1-6
length: 14
D: .
V: TRBV7-8
DNA: TGTGCCAGCAGCTTAGGGAACTTCAATTCACCCCTCCACTTT
CDR3: CASSLGNFNSPLHF